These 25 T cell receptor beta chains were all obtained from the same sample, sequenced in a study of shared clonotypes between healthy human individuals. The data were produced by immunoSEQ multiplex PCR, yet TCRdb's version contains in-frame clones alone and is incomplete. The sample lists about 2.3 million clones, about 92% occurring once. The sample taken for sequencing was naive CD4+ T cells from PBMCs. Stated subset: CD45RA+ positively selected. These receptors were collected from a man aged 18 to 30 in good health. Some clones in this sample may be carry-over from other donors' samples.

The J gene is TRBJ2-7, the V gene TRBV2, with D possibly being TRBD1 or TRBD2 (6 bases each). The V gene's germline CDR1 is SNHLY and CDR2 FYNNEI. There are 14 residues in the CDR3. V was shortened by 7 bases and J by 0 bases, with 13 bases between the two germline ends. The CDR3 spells CASTYRGPSYEQYF. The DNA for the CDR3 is TGTGCCAGCACGTACCGGGGGCCCTCCTACGAGCAGTACTTC.

The CDR3 here is CASSSRGGLPQHF. In DNA, the CDR3 is TGTGCCAGCAGCTCTCGAGGGGGACTTCCCCAGCATTTT. The rearrangement uses TRBV5-6 and TRBJ1-5; tentatively, D is TRBD1 (6 bases). The CDR3 has 13 amino acids. Deletions cut 3 bases from V and 10 bases from J, with 14 bases between. Per the germline V gene, CDR1 is SGHDT and CDR2 is YYEEEE.

CDR3 DNA sequence: TGTGCCAGCAGCTTGGTATCGGACAGGGGAGGCTATGGCTACACCTTC. Residues: CASSLVSDRGGYGYTF. The genes are TRBV5-4 and TRBJ1-2; 9 nucleotides line up with TRBD1. Germline trimming cut 0 bases from V and 4 bases from J; bases unmatched to any gene: 7. This CDR3 comprises 16 residues. The germline gives CDR1 SGHNT, CDR2 YYREEE (reference sequence).

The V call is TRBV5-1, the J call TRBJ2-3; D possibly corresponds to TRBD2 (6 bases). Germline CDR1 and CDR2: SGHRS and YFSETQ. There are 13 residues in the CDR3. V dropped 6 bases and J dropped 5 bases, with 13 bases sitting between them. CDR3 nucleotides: TGCGCCAGCAAGGAGGGAGTAGGAGATACGCAGTATTTT. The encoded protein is CASKEGVGDTQYF.

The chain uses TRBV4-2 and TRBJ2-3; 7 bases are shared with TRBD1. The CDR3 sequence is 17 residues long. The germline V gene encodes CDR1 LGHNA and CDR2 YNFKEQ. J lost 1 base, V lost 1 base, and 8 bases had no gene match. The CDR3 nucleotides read TGTGCCAGCAGCCAAGGAGCCGACAGGGCGGGCACAGATACGCAGTATTTT. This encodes CASSQGADRAGTDTQYF.

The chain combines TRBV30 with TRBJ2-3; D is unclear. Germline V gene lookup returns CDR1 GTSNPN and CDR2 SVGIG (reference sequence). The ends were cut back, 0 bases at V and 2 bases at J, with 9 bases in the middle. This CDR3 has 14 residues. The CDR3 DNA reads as TGTGCCTGGAGTGTAGGTTTGCCCACAGATACGCAGTATTTT. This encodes CAWSVGLPTDTQYF.

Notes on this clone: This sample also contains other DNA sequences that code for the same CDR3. DNA of the CDR3: TGTGCCTGGAGTGTAGAAGATACGCAGTATTTT. Translation gives CAWSVEDTQYF. The rearrangement links TRBV30 to TRBJ2-3; no clear D. Germline CDR1 reads GTSNPN; CDR2 reads SVGIG (reference sequence). V shed 0 bases and J shed 5 bases, with 3 bases lying between them. This CDR3 has 11 residues. Supplemented by reference TRBV30 and TRBJ2-3, the full variable domain reads SQTIHQWPATLVQPVGSPLSLECTVEGTSNPNLYWYRQAAGRGLQLLFYSVGIGQISSEVPQNLSASRPQDRQFILSSKKLLLSDSGFYLCAWSVEDTQYFGPGTRLTVL.

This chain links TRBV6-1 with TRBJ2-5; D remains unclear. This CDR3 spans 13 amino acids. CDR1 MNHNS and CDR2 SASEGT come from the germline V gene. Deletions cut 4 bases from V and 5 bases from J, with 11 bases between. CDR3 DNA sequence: TGTGCCAGCAGTGCATGGGAAGGGGAGACCCAGTACTTC. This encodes CASSAWEGETQYF.

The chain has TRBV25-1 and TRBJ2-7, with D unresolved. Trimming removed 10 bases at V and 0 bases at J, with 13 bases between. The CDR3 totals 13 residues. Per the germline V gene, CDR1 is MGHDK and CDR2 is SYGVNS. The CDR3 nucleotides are TGTGCCACGTCCCGAGCAGGCTCCTACGAGCAGTACTTC. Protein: CATSRAGSYEQYF.

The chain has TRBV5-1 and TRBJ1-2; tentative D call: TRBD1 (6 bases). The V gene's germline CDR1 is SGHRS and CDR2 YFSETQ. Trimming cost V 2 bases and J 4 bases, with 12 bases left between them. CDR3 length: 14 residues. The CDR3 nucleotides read TGCGCCAGCAGCTTAAGCAGGGGATCCTATGGCTACACCTTC. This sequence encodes CASSLSRGSYGYTF.

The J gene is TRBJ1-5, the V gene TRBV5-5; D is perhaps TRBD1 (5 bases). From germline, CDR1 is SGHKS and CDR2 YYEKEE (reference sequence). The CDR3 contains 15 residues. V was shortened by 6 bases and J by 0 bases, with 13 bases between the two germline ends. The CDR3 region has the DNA TGTGCCAGCACCCGGCGGGGGGATAGCAATCAGCCCCAGCATTTT. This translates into CASTRRGDSNQPQHF.

The CDR3 here is CASSDYRASSGNTIYF. In nucleotides, the CDR3 is TGTGCCAGCAGCGATTACAGGGCTTCCTCTGGAAACACCATATATTTT. The chain couples TRBV28 to TRBJ1-3, with D possibly TRBD1 on 6 matching bases. The CDR3 is 16 residues long. V lost 6 bases, J lost 0 bases, and 15 bases lay in between. CDR1 is MDHEN, CDR2 SYDVKM, per germline. The variable domain in full, with the rest retrieved from reference TRBV28 and TRBJ1-3, is DVKVTQSSRYLVKRTGEKVFLECVQDMDHENMFWYRQDPGLGLRLIYFSYDVKMKEKGDIPEGYSVSREKKERFSLILESASTNQTSMYLCASSDYRASSGNTIYFGEGSWLTVV.

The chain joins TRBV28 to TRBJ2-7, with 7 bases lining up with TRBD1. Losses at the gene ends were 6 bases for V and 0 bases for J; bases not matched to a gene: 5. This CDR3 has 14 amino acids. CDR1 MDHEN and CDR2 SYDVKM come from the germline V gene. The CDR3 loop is CASSLWTGSYEQYF. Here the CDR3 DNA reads TGTGCCAGCAGCCTTTGGACAGGCTCCTACGAGCAGTACTTC. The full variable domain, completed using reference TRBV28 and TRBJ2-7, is DVKVTQSSRYLVKRTGEKVFLECVQDMDHENMFWYRQDPGLGLRLIYFSYDVKMKEKGDIPEGYSVSREKKERFSLILESASTNQTSMYLCASSLWTGSYEQYFGPGTRLTVT.

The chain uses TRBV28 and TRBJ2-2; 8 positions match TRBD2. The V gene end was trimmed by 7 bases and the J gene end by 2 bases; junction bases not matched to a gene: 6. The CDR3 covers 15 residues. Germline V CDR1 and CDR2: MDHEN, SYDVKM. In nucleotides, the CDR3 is TGTGCCAGCACGCCGGGAGGGCCTAACACCGGGGAGCTGTTTTTT. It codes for CASTPGGPNTGELFF.

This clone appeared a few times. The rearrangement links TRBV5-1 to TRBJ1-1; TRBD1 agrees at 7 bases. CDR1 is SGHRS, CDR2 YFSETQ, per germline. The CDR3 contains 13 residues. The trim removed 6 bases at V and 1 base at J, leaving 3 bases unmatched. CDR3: CASIGQENTEAFF. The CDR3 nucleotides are TGCGCCAGCATCGGACAGGAGAACACTGAAGCTTTCTTT.

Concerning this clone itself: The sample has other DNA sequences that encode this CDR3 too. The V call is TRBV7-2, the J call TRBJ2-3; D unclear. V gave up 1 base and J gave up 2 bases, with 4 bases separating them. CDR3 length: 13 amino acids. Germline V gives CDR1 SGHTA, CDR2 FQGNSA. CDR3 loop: CASSLVSTDTQYF. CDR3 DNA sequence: TGTGCCAGCAGCTTAGTTTCCACAGATACGCAGTATTTT.

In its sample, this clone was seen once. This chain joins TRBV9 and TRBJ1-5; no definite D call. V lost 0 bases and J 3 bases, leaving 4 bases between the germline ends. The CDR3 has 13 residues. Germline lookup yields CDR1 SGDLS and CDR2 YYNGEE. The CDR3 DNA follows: TGTGCCAGCAGCGTAGACGTCAATCAGCCCCAGCATTTT. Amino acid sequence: CASSVDVNQPQHF.

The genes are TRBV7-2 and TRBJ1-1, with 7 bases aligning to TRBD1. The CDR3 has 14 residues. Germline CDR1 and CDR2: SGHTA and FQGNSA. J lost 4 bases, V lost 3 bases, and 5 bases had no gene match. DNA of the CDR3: TGTGCCAGCAGCTTTGGCAGGGGGAGCACTGAAGCTTTCTTT. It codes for CASSFGRGSTEAFF.

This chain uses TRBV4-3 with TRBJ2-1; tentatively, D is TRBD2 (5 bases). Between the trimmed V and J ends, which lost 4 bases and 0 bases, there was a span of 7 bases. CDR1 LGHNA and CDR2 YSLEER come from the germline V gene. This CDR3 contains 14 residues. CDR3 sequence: CASSPDYSYNEQFF. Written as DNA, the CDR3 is TGCGCCAGCAGCCCCGACTACTCCTACAATGAGCAGTTCTTC.

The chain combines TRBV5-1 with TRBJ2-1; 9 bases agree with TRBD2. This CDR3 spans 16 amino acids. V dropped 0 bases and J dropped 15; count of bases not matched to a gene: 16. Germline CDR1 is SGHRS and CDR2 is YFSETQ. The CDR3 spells CASSLDVLIGAGGMFF. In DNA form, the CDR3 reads TGCGCCAGCAGCTTGGATGTTTTAATTGGAGCGGGAGGTATGTTCTTC.

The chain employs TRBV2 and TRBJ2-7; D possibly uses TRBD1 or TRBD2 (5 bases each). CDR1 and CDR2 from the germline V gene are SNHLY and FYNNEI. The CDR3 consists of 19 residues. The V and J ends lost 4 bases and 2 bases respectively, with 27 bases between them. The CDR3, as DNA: TGTGCCAGCAGTGCCGGTGTCGGGACCTCAGCCGGAGCCCCCTACGAGCAGTACTTC. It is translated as CASSAGVGTSAGAPYEQYF.

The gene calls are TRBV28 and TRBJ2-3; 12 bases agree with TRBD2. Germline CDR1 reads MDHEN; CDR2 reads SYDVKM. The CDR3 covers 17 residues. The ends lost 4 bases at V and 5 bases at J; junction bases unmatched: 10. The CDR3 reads CASSSTSGSAAGDTQYF. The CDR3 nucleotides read TGTGCCAGCAGTTCGACTAGCGGGAGTGCCGCGGGAGATACGCAGTATTTT.

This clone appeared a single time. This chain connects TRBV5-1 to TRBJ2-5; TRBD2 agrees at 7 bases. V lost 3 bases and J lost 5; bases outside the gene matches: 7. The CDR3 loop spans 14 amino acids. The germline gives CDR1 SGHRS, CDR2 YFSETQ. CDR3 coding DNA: TGCGCCAGCAGCTCCCGACTAGCTGTGGAGACCCAGTACTTC. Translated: CASSSRLAVETQYF.

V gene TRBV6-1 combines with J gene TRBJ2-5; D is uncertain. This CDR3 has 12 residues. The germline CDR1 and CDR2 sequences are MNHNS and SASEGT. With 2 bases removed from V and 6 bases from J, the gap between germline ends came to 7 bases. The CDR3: CASSESWQTQYF. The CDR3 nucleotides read TGTGCCAGCAGTGAATCGTGGCAGACCCAGTACTTC.

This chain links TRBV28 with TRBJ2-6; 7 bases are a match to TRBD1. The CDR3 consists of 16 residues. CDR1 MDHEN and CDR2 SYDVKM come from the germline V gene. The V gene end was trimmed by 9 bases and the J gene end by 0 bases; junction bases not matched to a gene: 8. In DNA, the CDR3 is TGTGCCAGTTCGGGACAGAGGTTCTCTGGGGCCAACGTCCTGACTTTC. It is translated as CASSGQRFSGANVLTF.